The clone carrying this TCR beta chain was seen a few times. Its target is not known. Trimming cost V 2 bases and J 5 bases, with 6 bases left between them. The CDR3 runs 13 residues. Per germline, CDR1 SNHLY and CDR2 FYNNEI. TCRdb used MiXCR to reprocess the RT-PCR reads, holding one entry per CDR3 protein. The data show roughly 700,000 distinct CDR3 sequences, approximately 14% seen once. The data originate from a study of response to subunit inactivated influenza vaccine. Findings of the study overall: Authors suggested each seasonal influenza vaccination recruits few new T cells.

Here the sequenced sample was PBMCs from blood, taken about 14 days before vaccination. The gene calls are TRBV2 and TRBJ2-2; D ambiguous. This receptor was identified in a man aged 45 to 65 who received an inactivated influenza vaccine. CDR3: CASSEIGTGELFF. The DNA of the CDR3 is TGTGCCAGCAGTGAAATCGGGACCGGGGAGCTGTTTTTT. Combining the CDR3 with reference TRBV2 and TRBJ2-2 gives the whole variable domain EPEVTQTPSHQVTQMGQEVILRCVPISNHLYFYWYRQILGQKVEFLVSFYNNEISEKSEIFDDQFSVERPDGSNFTLKIRSTKLEDSAMYFCASSEIGTGELFFGEGSRLTVL.